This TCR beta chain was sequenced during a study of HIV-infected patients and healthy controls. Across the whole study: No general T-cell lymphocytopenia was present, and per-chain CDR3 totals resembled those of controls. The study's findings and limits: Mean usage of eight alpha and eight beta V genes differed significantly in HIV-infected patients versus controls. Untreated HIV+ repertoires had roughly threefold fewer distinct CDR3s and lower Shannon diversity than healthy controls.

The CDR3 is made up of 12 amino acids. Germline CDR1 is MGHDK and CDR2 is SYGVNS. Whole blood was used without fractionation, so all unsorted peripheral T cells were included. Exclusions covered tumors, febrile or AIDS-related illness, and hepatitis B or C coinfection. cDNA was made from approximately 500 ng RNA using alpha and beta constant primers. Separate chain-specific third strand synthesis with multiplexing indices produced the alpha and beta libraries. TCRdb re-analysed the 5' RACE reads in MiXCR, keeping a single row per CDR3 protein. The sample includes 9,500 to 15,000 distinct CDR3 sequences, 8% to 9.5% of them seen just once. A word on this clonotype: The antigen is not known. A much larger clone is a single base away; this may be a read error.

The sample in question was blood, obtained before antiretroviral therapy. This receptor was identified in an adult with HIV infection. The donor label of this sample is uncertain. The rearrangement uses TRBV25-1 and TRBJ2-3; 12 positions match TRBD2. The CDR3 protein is CASRTSGGTRYF. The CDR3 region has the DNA TGTGCCAGCAGGACTAGCGGGGGTACGCGGTATTTT. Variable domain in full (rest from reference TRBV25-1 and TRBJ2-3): EADIYQTPRYLVIGTGKKITLECSQTMGHDKMYWYQQDPGMELHLIHYSYGVNSTEKGDLSSESTVSRIRTEHFPLTLESARPSHTSQYLCASRTSGGTRYFGPGTRLTVL.